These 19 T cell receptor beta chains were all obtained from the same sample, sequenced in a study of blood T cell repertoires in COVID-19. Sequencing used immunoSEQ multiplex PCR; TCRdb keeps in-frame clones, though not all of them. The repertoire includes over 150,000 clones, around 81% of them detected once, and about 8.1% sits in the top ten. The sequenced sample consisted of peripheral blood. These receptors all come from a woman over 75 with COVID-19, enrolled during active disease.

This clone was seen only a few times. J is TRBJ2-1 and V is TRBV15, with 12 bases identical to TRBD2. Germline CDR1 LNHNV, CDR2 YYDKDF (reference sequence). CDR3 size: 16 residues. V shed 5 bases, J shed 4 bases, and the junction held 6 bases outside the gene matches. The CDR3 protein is CATSRGLAGRYNEQFF. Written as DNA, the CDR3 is TGTGCCACCAGCCGCGGACTAGCGGGAAGATACAATGAGCAGTTCTTC.

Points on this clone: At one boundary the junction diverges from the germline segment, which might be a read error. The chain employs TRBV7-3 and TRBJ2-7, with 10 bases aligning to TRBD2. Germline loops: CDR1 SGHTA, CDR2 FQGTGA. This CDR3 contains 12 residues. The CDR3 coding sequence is TGTGCCAGCAGCTTACTAGCGGGGGCTCTCCACTTC. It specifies CASSLLAGALHF. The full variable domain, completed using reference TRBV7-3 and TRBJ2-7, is GAGVSQTPSNKVTEKGKYVELRCDPISGHTALYWYRQSLGQGPEFLIYFQGTGAADDSGLPNDRFFAVRPEGSVSTLKIQRTERGDSAVYLCASSLLAGALHFGPGTRLTVT.

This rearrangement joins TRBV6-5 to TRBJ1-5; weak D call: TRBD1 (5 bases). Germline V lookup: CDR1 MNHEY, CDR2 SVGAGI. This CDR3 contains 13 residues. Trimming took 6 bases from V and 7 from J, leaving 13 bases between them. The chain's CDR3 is CASRDTGLQPQHF. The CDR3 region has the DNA TGTGCCAGCAGGGACACAGGTTTACAGCCCCAGCATTTT.

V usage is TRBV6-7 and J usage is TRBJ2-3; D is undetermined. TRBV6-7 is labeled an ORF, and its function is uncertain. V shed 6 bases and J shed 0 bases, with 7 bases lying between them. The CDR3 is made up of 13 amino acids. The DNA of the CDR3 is TGTGCCAGCAGGGTTAGTAGCACAGATACGCAGTATTTT. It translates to CASRVSSTDTQYF.

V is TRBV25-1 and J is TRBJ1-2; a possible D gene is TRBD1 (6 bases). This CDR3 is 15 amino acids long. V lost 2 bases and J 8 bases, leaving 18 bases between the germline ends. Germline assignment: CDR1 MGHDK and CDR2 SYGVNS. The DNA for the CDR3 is TGTGCCAGCAGTGAACCTACCCCAGGGGCTGAAGGCTACACCTTC. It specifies CASSEPTPGAEGYTF.

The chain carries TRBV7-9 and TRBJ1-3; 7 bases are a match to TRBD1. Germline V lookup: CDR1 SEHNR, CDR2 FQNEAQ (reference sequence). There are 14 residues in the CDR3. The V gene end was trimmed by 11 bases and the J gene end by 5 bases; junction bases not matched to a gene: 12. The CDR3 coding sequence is TGTGCCTCAGTAAGCGCGACAGGGAGAAACACCATATATTTT. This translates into CASVSATGRNTIYF.

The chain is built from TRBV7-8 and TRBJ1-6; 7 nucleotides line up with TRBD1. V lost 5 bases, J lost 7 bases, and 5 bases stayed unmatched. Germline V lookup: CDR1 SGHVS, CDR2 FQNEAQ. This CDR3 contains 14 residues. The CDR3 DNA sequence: TGTGCCAGCAGCCAGGGGGTAGAGAATTCACCCCTCCACTTT. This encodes CASSQGVENSPLHF.

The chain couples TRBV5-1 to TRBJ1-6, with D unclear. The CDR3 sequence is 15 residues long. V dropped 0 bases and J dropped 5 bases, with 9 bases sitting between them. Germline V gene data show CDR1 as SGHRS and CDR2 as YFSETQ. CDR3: CASSLGQINNSPLHF. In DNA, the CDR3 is TGCGCCAGCAGCTTGGGCCAGATTAATAATTCACCCCTCCACTTT.

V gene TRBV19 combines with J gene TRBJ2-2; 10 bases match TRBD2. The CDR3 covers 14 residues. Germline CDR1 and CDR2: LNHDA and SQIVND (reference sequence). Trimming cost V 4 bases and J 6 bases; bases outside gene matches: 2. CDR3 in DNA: TGTGCCAGTAGTACAGCGGGAGGGCCCGGGGAGCTGTTTTTT. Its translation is CASSTAGGPGELFF.

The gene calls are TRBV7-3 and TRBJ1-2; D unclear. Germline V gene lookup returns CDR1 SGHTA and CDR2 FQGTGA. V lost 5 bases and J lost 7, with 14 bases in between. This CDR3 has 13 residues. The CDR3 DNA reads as TGTGCCAGCAGCGCCTCGAATCGGGGTGGCTACACCTTC. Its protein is CASSASNRGGYTF. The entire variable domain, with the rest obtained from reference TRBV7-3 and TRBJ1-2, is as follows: GAGVSQTPSNKVTEKGKYVELRCDPISGHTALYWYRQSLGQGPEFLIYFQGTGAADDSGLPNDRFFAVRPEGSVSTLKIQRTERGDSAVYLCASSASNRGGYTFGSGTRLTVV.

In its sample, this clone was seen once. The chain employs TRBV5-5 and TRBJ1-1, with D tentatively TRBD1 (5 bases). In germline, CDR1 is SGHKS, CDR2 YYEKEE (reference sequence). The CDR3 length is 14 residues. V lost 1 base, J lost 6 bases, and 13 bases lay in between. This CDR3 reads CASSLYNQGAEAFF. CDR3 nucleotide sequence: TGTGCCAGCAGCTTGTATAATCAAGGGGCTGAAGCTTTCTTT.

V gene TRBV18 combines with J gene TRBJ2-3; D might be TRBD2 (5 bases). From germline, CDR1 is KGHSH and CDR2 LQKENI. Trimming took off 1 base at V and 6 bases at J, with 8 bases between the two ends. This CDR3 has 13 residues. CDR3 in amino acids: CASSPQTGDTQYF. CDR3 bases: TGTGCCAGCTCACCACAGACGGGGGATACGCAGTATTTT.

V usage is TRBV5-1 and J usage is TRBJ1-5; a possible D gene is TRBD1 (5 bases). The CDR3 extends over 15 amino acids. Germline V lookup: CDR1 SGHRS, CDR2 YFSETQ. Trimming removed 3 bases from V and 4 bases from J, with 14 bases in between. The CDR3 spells CASSSIPGGNQPQHF. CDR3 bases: TGCGCCAGCAGCTCCATCCCCGGGGGTAATCAGCCCCAGCATTTT.

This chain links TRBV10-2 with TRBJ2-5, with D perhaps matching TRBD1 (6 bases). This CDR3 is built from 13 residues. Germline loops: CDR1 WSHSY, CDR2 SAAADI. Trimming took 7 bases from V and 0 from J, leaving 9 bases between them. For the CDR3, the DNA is TGCGCCAGCAAACGGGACAACCAAGAGACCCAGTACTTC. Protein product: CASKRDNQETQYF.

CDR3 region: CASSQVLPNEQFF. The CDR3, as DNA: TGTGCCAGCAGCCAGGTGCTACCCAATGAGCAGTTCTTC. The V and J genes are TRBV3-1 (or the pseudogene TRBV3-2) and TRBJ2-1, with D uncertain. This CDR3 has 13 residues. The germline CDR1 and CDR2 sequences are LGHDT and YNNKEL (reference sequence). Trimming took off 3 bases at V and 6 bases at J, with 9 bases between the two ends.

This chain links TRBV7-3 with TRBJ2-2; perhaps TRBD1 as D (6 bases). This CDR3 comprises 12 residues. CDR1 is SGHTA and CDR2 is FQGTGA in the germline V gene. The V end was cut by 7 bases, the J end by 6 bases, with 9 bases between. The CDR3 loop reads CASTDRPGELFF. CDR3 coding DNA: TGTGCCAGCACCGACAGGCCCGGGGAGCTGTTTTTT.

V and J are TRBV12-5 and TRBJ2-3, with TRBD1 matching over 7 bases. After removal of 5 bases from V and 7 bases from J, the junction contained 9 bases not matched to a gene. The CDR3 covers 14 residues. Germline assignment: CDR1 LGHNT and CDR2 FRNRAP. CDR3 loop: CASGPGQIPNTQYF. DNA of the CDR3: TGTGCTAGTGGTCCGGGACAGATACCCAATACGCAGTATTTT.

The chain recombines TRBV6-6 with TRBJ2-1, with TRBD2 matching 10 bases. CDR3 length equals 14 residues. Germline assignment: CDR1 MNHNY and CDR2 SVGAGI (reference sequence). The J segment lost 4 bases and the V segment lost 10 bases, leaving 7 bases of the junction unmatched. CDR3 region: CATLAGATYNEQFF. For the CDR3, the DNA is TGTGCCACTCTAGCGGGGGCCACATACAATGAGCAGTTCTTC.

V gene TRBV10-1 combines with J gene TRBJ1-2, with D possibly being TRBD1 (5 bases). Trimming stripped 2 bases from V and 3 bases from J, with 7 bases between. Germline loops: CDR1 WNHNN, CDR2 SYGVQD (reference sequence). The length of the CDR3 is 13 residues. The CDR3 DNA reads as TGCGCCAGCAGTGAGGCCAGGGACTATGGCTACACCTTC. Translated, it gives CASSEARDYGYTF.